The 25 T cell receptor beta chains in this list originate from one sample, sequenced in a study of response to subunit inactivated influenza vaccine. One entry per CDR3 protein, called by TCRdb with MiXCR from the RT-PCR reads. This table has 450,000 to 600,000 distinct CDR3 sequences, roughly 7.6% appearing once. The sequenced sample was PBMCs from blood, obtained less than 30 months after vaccination. The source of these receptors is a man aged 45 to 70 who received an inactivated influenza vaccine.

This clonotype was found a few times. V usage is TRBV27 and J usage is TRBJ1-6, with unresolved D. Germline CDR1 reads MNHEY; CDR2 reads SMNVEV (reference sequence). V lost 3 bases and J lost 6, with 6 bases in between. CDR3 length equals 13 residues. The CDR3, as DNA: TGTGCCAGCAGTTTTCCTAGTAATTCACCCCTCCACTTT. Translation gives CASSFPSNSPLHF.

Many counts were recorded for this clonotype. The CDR3 sequence: CSARDSGTSDYEQYF. The CDR3 nucleotides are TGCAGTGCTAGAGATTCCGGGACTAGCGACTACGAGCAGTACTTC. V is TRBV20-1 and J is TRBJ2-7, with TRBD2 identical over 10 bases. CDR1 DFQATT and CDR2 SNEGSKA come from the germline V gene (reference sequence). There are 15 residues in the CDR3. J was trimmed by 3 bases and V by 0 bases; bases with no gene match: 5.

This clonotype was counted at least ten times. The chain carries TRBV5-6 and TRBJ2-3; 15 bases agree with TRBD2. The CDR3 consists of 18 residues. Germline lookup yields CDR1 SGHDT and CDR2 YYEEEE. Unmatched junction bases numbered 6, after V lost 1 base and J lost 3 bases. CDR3 bases: TGTGCCAGCAGCTTGTCGGGACTAGCGGGGGGTTCAACAGATACGCAGTATTTT. This translates into CASSLSGLAGGSTDTQYF.

This clonotype has just a few counts. V and J are TRBV6-2 or TRBV6-3 and TRBJ2-1; D not certain. Germline assignment: CDR1 MNHEY and CDR2 SVGEGT. This CDR3 has 16 residues. V dropped 2 bases and J dropped 0 bases, with 11 bases sitting between them. CDR3 in amino acids: CASSYGAWGSYNEQFF. The CDR3 DNA reads TGTGCCAGCAGTTACGGCGCCTGGGGCTCCTACAATGAGCAGTTCTTC.

The CDR3 region is CASSRRLALGETQYF. The CDR3 bases are TGTGCCAGCAGCAGGAGACTAGCGCTAGGGGAGACCCAGTACTTC. This chain connects TRBV7-9 to TRBJ2-5, with 8 bases that match TRBD2. The J segment lost 5 bases and the V segment lost 5 bases, leaving 10 bases of the junction unmatched. CDR3 length equals 15 residues. Germline V gene sequence: CDR1 SEHNR, CDR2 FQNEAQ (reference sequence).

This clonotype was recorded a few times. The chain joins TRBV12-3 or TRBV12-4 to TRBJ2-5, with 7 positions matching TRBD2. The CDR3 spans 13 residues. V trimming: 6 bases; J trimming: 4 bases; junction bases outside the gene matches: 5. CDR3 DNA sequence: TGTGCCAGCAGAAAACTAGCGAGAGAGACCCAGTACTTC. Its protein product is CASRKLARETQYF.

There are a few counts of this clonotype. This chain uses TRBV10-1 with TRBJ2-3; 8 bases line up with TRBD2. The length of the CDR3 is 15 residues. Per the germline V gene, CDR1 is WNHNN and CDR2 is SYGVQD (reference sequence). Losses at the gene ends were 4 bases for V and 3 bases for J; bases not matched to a gene: 6. CDR3 protein: CASSVLAGITDTQYF. The CDR3, as DNA: TGCGCCAGCAGTGTTTTAGCGGGGATTACAGATACGCAGTATTTT.

V usage is TRBV18 and J usage is TRBJ1-2, with D hard to call. The CDR3 loop spans 15 amino acids. In germline, CDR1 is KGHSH, CDR2 LQKENI. V was clipped by 3 bases and J by 6 bases, with 17 bases between them. CDR3 coding DNA: TGTGCCAGCTCACCGGTCACAGCAGCAGATCATGGCTACACCTTC. This sequence encodes CASSPVTAADHGYTF. The complete variable domain, with remaining parts taken from reference TRBV18 and TRBJ1-2, reads NAGVMQNPRHLVRRRGQEARLRCSPMKGHSHVYWYRQLPEEGLKFMVYLQKENIIDESGMPKERFSAEFPKEGPSILRIQQVVRGDSAAYFCASSPVTAADHGYTFGSGTRLTVV.

This clonotype was seen many times. V gene TRBV5-1 combines with J gene TRBJ1-3, with D perhaps TRBD1 (6 bases). This CDR3 region has 14 residues. V lost 1 base and J 2 bases, leaving 7 bases between the germline ends. CDR1 is SGHRS, CDR2 YFSETQ, per germline. The CDR3 DNA reads TGCGCCAGCAGCTTGACAGGGCCTGGAAACACCATATATTTT. Translating it yields CASSLTGPGNTIYF.

The V call is TRBV5-1, the J call TRBJ2-7; D not certain. The germline CDR1 and CDR2 sequences are SGHRS and YFSETQ. V lost 4 bases and J lost 1, with 12 bases in between. CDR3 size: 14 residues. DNA of the CDR3: TGCGCCAGCAGCCTCAGTCAGAGATCCTACGAGCAGTACTTC. It codes for CASSLSQRSYEQYF.

V usage is TRBV20-1 and J usage is TRBJ2-1; 9 nucleotides agree with TRBD2. The CDR3 has 15 residues. Germline values: CDR1 DFQATT, CDR2 SNEGSKA (reference sequence). Trimming cost V 6 bases and J 4 bases; bases outside gene matches: 10. Here the CDR3 DNA reads TGCAGTGCCTTCCCGACTAGCGGAATTTACAATGAGCAGTTCTTC. The encoded protein is CSAFPTSGIYNEQFF.

The rearrangement joins TRBV30 to TRBJ2-2; unclear D gene. The V gene lost 2 bases and the J gene lost 6 bases, with 22 bases spanning the gap. Germline loops: CDR1 GTSNPN, CDR2 SVGIG (reference sequence). The CDR3 loop spans 17 amino acids. Here the CDR3 DNA reads TGTGCCTGGAGTTATTTCGTCGTGGGTAGCAGGTCCGGGGAGCTGTTTTTT. Residues: CAWSYFVVGSRSGELFF.

This clonotype occurred a few times. The V gene is TRBV20-1, the J gene TRBJ2-3; maybe TRBD2 (6 bases). Germline loops: CDR1 DFQATT, CDR2 SNEGSKA (reference sequence). CDR3 size: 12 residues. V was pared by 5 bases and J by 6 bases, with 12 bases between. This chain's CDR3 is CSAATSPDTQYF. As DNA, the CDR3 is TGCAGTGCTGCCACTAGCCCTGATACGCAGTATTTT.

This clonotype came up many times. CDR3: CASSLQGARYNEQFF. DNA of the CDR3: TGTGCCAGCAGCTTACAGGGGGCGCGTTACAATGAGCAGTTCTTC. V usage is TRBV7-2 and J usage is TRBJ2-1; TRBD1 agrees at 8 bases. Germline-derived CDR1 and CDR2 are SGHTA and FQGNSA. The CDR3 runs to 15 residues. Germline trimming cut 2 bases from V and 4 bases from J; bases unmatched to any gene: 4.

The rearrangement joins TRBV29-1 to TRBJ1-5; no definite D call. V was cut by 6 bases and J by 1 base, with 10 bases left in between. The CDR3 runs to 13 residues. From germline, CDR1 is SQVTM and CDR2 ANQGSEA. The CDR3 DNA follows: TGCAGCGTCCGGGTTGGCAGCAATCAGCCCCAGCATTTT. Residues: CSVRVGSNQPQHF.

This clonotype was picked up many times. The rearrangement joins TRBV25-1 to TRBJ2-1, with TRBD2 matching over 7 bases. Per germline, CDR1 MGHDK and CDR2 SYGVNS. J lost 3 bases, V lost 1 base, and 6 bases had no gene match. The CDR3 sequence is 16 residues long. The CDR3 sequence: CASSEFAGGSYNEQFF. For the CDR3, the DNA is TGTGCCAGCAGTGAATTTGCGGGCGGGAGCTACAATGAGCAGTTCTTC.

This clonotype was detected many times. The chain has TRBV10-2 and TRBJ2-3, with D maybe TRBD2 (6 bases). The CDR3 spans 13 residues. Trimming removed 5 bases at V and 6 bases at J, with 12 bases between. The V gene's germline CDR1 is WSHSY and CDR2 SAAADI. CDR3 in DNA: TGCGCCAGCAGTCGTACTGGGGGGGATACGCAGTATTTT. Translated: CASSRTGGDTQYF.

The V call is TRBV5-6, the J call TRBJ2-7, with 7 bases that match TRBD2. Per germline, CDR1 SGHDT and CDR2 YYEEEE. The CDR3 has 15 amino acids. V was clipped by 4 bases and J by 6 bases; unmatched bases: 13. The DNA for the CDR3 is TGTGCCAGCAGCACCTCAGGCGGGAGACGAAGCGAGCAGTACTTC. This gives the protein CASSTSGGRRSEQYF.

The chain carries TRBV7-6 and TRBJ2-2; 7 bases align to TRBD1. CDR3 length equals 18 residues. Germline V gene lookup returns CDR1 SGHVS and CDR2 FNYEAQ. Unmatched junction bases numbered 14, after V lost 5 bases and J lost 2 bases. Here the CDR3 reads CASSAYFGTAPNTGELFF. The CDR3 DNA is TGTGCCAGCAGCGCTTATTTTGGGACAGCTCCTAACACCGGGGAGCTGTTTTTT.

The CDR3 reads CASSQGRSLLGEQFF. Written as DNA, the CDR3 is TGTGCCAGCAGCCAAGGGCGAAGCTTACTAGGGGAGCAGTTCTTC. This chain connects TRBV3-1 to TRBJ2-1; a weak D match, TRBD2 (5 bases). Per germline, CDR1 LGHDT and CDR2 YNNKEL (reference sequence). This CDR3 spans 15 amino acids. V lost 1 base, J lost 10 bases, and 17 bases lay in between.

This clonotype was seen many times. The gene calls are TRBV12-3 or TRBV12-4 and TRBJ1-5; perhaps TRBD1 as D (5 bases). The CDR3 totals 15 residues. The V gene lost 3 bases and the J gene lost 2 bases, with 11 bases spanning the gap. The CDR3 region is CASSFRGSGNQPQHF. The CDR3 nucleotides read TGTGCCAGCAGTTTTAGGGGATCGGGCAATCAGCCCCAGCATTTT.

The table lists this clonotype with many counts. The chain employs TRBV25-1 and TRBJ2-5; the D is unclear. Trimming took off 0 bases at V and 1 base at J, with 6 bases between the two ends. The CDR3 contains 14 residues. Looked up from germline, CDR1 is MGHDK and CDR2 is SYGVNS. CDR3 in amino acids: CASSEYSGQETQYF. The CDR3 DNA is TGTGCCAGCAGTGAATATTCAGGCCAAGAGACCCAGTACTTC. Looking up the rest from reference TRBV25-1 and TRBJ2-5 gives the full variable domain: EADIYQTPRYLVIGTGKKITLECSQTMGHDKMYWYQQDPGMELHLIHYSYGVNSTEKGDLSSESTVSRIRTEHFPLTLESARPSHTSQYLCASSEYSGQETQYFGPGTRLLVL.

Written as DNA, the CDR3 is TGCAGTGCTCGGACCGTGGGATGGGATGGCTACACCTTC. It is translated as CSARTVGWDGYTF. The V gene is TRBV20-1, the J gene TRBJ1-2, with unresolved D. CDR3 length: 13 amino acids. Trimming took 5 bases from V and 6 from J, leaving 16 bases between them. CDR1 is DFQATT, CDR2 SNEGSKA, per germline (reference sequence).

This clonotype was observed many times. The J gene is TRBJ1-2, the V gene TRBV7-2, with 10 nucleotides matching TRBD1. The CDR3 spans 14 residues. Trimming at V came to 5 bases and at J to 2 bases, leaving 2 bases not matched to a gene. Germline V gene sequence: CDR1 SGHTA, CDR2 FQGNSA. The chain's CDR3 is CASSPGQGNYGYTF. The CDR3 DNA sequence: TGTGCCAGCAGCCCGGGACAGGGGAACTATGGCTACACCTTC.

There are many counts of this clonotype. The chain carries TRBV6-1 and TRBJ1-2, with TRBD1 matching over 8 bases. From germline, CDR1 is MNHNS and CDR2 SASEGT. The CDR3 is 15 residues long. The V and J ends lost 5 bases and 9 bases, in that order; junction bases with no gene match: 14. The chain's CDR3 is CASSTHLQGALSYTF. The CDR3 bases are TGTGCCAGCAGTACGCATCTTCAGGGGGCGCTGAGCTACACCTTC.